This TCR beta chain was profiled in a study of cytomegalovirus exposure and HLA in healthy donors. Primers for the PCR totalled 60 Vbeta and 13 Jbeta. Only in-frame clones appear in the TCRdb table, and some are missing; sequencing was by immunoSEQ multiplex PCR. The table lists under 130,000 clones, roughly 73% of them singletons. Germline loops: CDR1 MGHRA, CDR2 YSYEKL. Unmatched junction bases numbered 8, after V lost 2 bases and J lost 0 bases. The length of the CDR3 is 18 residues. The source of this sequence is a woman aged 40 to 50 in good health and CMV-seropositive. The chain links TRBV4-1 to TRBJ1-2, with 11 bases matching TRBD1. The sample was PBMCs. CDR3 loop: CASSQTDRGHQSNYGYTF. CDR3 nucleotide sequence: TGCGCCAGCAGCCAAACGGACAGGGGGCATCAATCTAACTATGGCTACACCTTC.